A single sample gave rise to the 10 T cell receptor beta chains below, sequenced in a study. Cells sorted as Tregs were CD4+, CD25+ and CD127-/low. MiXCR, applied by TCRdb to the 5' RACE reads, yields one record per CDR3 protein. In the table there are thousands of distinct CDR3 sequences, 55% of which are singletons. The sample comprised Tregs sorted from a lymph node. These receptors were obtained from a female donor with breast cancer.

The V call is TRBV5-1, the J call TRBJ2-7; D call uncertain. Germline CDR1 and CDR2: SGHRS and YFSETQ. V gave up 0 bases and J gave up 2 bases, with 9 bases separating them. The CDR3 totals 14 residues. DNA of the CDR3: TGCGCCAGCAGCTTGGGGAAGGGAACCTACGAGCAGTACTTC. This sequence encodes CASSLGKGTYEQYF.

This clonotype was seen a few times. The chain links TRBV2 to TRBJ1-5, with 7 bases lining up with TRBD1. Germline CDR1 reads SNHLY; CDR2 reads FYNNEI. This CDR3 comprises 14 residues. V gave up 6 bases and J gave up 7 bases; unmatched junction bases: 9. CDR3 coding DNA: TGTGCCAGCAGAGAAACAGGGGTTCAACAGCCCCAGCATTTT. Translating gives CASRETGVQQPQHF.

The rearrangement links TRBV6-5 to TRBJ1-1; TRBD1 matches 8 bases. Trimming removed 6 bases from V and 5 bases from J; junction bases left unmatched: 11. Germline assignment: CDR1 MNHEY and CDR2 SVGAGI. This CDR3 comprises 15 residues. CDR3 coding DNA: TGTGCCAGCAGAGCGAGCAGGGGGCGCGGAACTGAAGCTTTCTTT. It specifies CASRASRGRGTEAFF.

This rearrangement joins TRBV7-3 to TRBJ2-1, with D hard to call. This CDR3 is 15 amino acids long. In germline, CDR1 is SGHTA, CDR2 FQGTGA. The V and J ends lost 0 bases and 0 bases respectively, with 6 bases between them. CDR3 DNA: TGTGCCAGCAGCTTAACCCCGGGCTCCTACAATGAGCAGTTCTTC. This translates into CASSLTPGSYNEQFF.

The rearrangement uses TRBV20-1 and TRBJ2-5; D may be TRBD1 (5 bases). CDR1 and CDR2 (germline): DFQATT, SNEGSKA (reference sequence). The CDR3 extends over 14 amino acids. The V and J ends lost 6 bases and 4 bases respectively, with 18 bases between them. The CDR3 loop is CSAMTAKGTETQYF. The DNA for the CDR3 is TGCAGTGCCATGACAGCAAAAGGTACAGAGACCCAGTACTTC.

This chain uses TRBV7-9 with TRBJ2-1, with 8 bases fitting TRBD2. Germline loops: CDR1 SEHNR, CDR2 FQNEAQ (reference sequence). This CDR3 is built from 14 residues. With V trimmed by 7 bases and J by 4 bases, 6 bases remained unmatched. The CDR3 DNA reads as TGTGCCAGCAAAACTAGCGGAGATTACAATGAGCAGTTCTTC. It yields the protein CASKTSGDYNEQFF.

This chain joins TRBV20-1 and TRBJ2-3, with a possible D match to TRBD2 (6 bases). Per germline, CDR1 DFQATT and CDR2 SNEGSKA (reference sequence). The CDR3 runs to 12 residues. In DNA form, the CDR3 reads TGCACCTTAGTAGCGGACACAGATACGCAGTATTTT. Its protein is CTLVADTDTQYF.

J is TRBJ2-7 and V is TRBV12-3 or TRBV12-4, with D perhaps assigned TRBD1 or TRBD2 (6 bases each). The ends were cut back, 5 bases at V and 3 bases at J, with 14 bases in the middle. The CDR3 covers 14 residues. The CDR3 here is CASSRGGQYYEQYF. The CDR3 nucleotides read TGTGCCAGCAGTCGGGGAGGACAGTACTACGAGCAGTACTTC.

This clonotype has only a few counts. The rearrangement uses TRBV6-5 and TRBJ1-1, with unresolved D. CDR1 is MNHEY and CDR2 is SVGAGI in the germline V gene. The CDR3 has 11 residues. The V end was cut by 3 bases, the J end by 7 bases, with 6 bases between. The CDR3 loop is CASSYLNEAFF. The CDR3, as DNA: TGTGCCAGCAGTTATTTGAATGAAGCTTTCTTT.

This rearrangement joins TRBV7-2 to TRBJ2-1; D gene uncertain. Trimming shortened V by 2 bases and J by 15 bases, and 11 bases separated the two germline ends. Germline-derived CDR1 and CDR2 are SGHTA and FQGNSA. This CDR3 is 11 amino acids long. CDR3 residues: CASSLRAHVFF. As DNA, the CDR3 is TGTGCCAGCAGCTTAAGGGCCCACGTGTTCTTC.